This T cell receptor (beta chain) was captured by sequencing in a study of shared clonotypes between healthy human individuals. Study overall: The cohort had two women and a few men, ages 18 to 49. Each donor had three CD4 naive, three CD4 memory, two CD8 naive and one CD8 memory plate.

Findings of the study overall: Rarefaction showed that sequencing of sorted subsets was incomplete (despite large depth).

About this clone: The antigen remains unidentified.

Clones were read by immunoSEQ multiplex PCR, and TCRdb kept only the in-frame ones, dropping some. The sample holds around 550,000 clones, 90% to 96% seen once. CD4+ cell separation produced CD45RA+ naive and CD45RA-negative memory subsets. Per the germline V gene, CDR1 is PRHDT and CDR2 is FYEKMQ (reference sequence). Trimming took 3 bases from V and 3 from J, leaving 3 bases between them. CDR3 length: 12 amino acids. This receptor was identified in a woman between 25 and 40 years old in good health. V gene TRBV13 combines with J gene TRBJ1-5; no firm D call. Sequenced material: naive CD4+ T cells sorted from blood. Specified subset: CD45RA+ positively selected. In DNA, the CDR3 is TGTGCCAGCAGCTTCTCCAATCAGCCCCAGCATTTT. Protein sequence: CASSFSNQPQHF.